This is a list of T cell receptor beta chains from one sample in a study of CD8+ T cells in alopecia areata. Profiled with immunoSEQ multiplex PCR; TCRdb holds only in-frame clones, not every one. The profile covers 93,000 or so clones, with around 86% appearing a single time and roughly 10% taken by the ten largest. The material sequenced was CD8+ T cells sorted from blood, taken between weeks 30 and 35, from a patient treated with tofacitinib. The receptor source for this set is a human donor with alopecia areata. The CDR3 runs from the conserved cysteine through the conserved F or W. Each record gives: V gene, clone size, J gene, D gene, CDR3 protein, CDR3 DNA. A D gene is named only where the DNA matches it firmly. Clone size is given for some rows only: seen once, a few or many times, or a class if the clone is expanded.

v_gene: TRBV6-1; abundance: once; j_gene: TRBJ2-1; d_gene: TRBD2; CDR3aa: CASSEAGRTSSVFRSEQFF; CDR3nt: TGTGCCAGCAGTGAAGCGGGACGGACTAGTTCCGTATTTCGGAGTGAGCAGTTCTTC
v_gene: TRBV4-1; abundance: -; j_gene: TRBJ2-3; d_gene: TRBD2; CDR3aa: CASSPMSGGSDTQYF; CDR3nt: TGCGCCAGCAGCCCCATGAGCGGGGGCTCAGATACGCAGTATTTT
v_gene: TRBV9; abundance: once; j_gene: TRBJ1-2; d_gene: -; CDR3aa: CASSVATGHTVGYGYTF; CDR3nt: TGTGCCAGCAGCGTAGCTACAGGACACACAGTGGGCTATGGCTACACCTTC
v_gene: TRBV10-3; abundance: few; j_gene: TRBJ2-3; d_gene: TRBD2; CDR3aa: CASSEWEGTRYTDTQYF; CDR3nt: TGTGCCAGCAGTGAATGGGAGGGGACTCGGTACACAGATACGCAGTATTTT
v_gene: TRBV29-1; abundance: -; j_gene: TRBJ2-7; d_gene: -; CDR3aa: CSVDAGTAYEQYF; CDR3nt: TGCAGCGTTGATGCAGGGACCGCTTACGAGCAGTACTTC
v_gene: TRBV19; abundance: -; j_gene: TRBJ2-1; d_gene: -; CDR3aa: CASSRWGATDEQFF; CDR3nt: TGTGCCAGTAGCCGATGGGGGGCTACGGATGAGCAGTTCTTC
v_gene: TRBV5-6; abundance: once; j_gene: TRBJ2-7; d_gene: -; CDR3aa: CASTEQGSYEQYF; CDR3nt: TGTGCCAGCACTGAACAGGGTTCCTACGAGCAGTACTTC
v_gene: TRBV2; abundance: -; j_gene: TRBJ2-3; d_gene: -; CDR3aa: CASPGTPDTQYF; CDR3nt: TGTGCCAGCCCTGGGACTCCAGATACGCAGTATTTT
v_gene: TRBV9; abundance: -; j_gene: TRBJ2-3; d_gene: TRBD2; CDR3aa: CASSEPGLSTDTQYF; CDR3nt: TGTGCCAGCAGCGAACCGGGACTAAGCACAGATACGCAGTATTTT
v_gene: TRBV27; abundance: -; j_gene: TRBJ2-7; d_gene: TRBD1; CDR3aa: CASSSPGQGIYEQYF; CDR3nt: TGTGCCAGCAGTTCTCCGGGACAGGGGATCTACGAGCAGTACTTC
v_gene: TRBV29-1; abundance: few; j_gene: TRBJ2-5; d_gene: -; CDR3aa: CSVESYPLAPLETQYF; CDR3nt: TGCAGCGTTGAATCCTATCCGCTAGCGCCCCTGGAGACCCAGTACTTC
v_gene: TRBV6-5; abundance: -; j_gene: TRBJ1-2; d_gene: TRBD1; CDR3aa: CAGHKKGQGGYTF; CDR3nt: TGTGCCGGACATAAGAAGGGACAGGGAGGCTACACCTTC
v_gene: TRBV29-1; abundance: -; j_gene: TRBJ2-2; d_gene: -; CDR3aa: CSGTGQNTGELFF; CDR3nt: TGCAGCGGGACGGGACAGAACACCGGGGAGCTGTTTTTT
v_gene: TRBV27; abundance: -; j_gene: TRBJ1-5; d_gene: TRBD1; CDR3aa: CASGRTGGNQPQHF; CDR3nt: TGTGCCAGCGGGAGGACAGGGGGAAATCAGCCCCAGCATTTT
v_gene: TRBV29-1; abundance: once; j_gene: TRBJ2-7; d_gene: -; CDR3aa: CSVEDAPYEQYF; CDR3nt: TGCAGCGTTGAAGACGCCCCCTACGAGCAGTACTTC
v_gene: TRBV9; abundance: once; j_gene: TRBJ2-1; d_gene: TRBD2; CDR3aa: CASAGTSGYNEQFF; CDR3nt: TGTGCCAGCGCCGGGACTAGCGGCTACAATGAGCAGTTCTTC
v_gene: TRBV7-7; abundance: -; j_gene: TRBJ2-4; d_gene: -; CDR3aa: CASSPLSGGLQYF; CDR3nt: TGTGCTAGCAGCCCGCTTAGTGGGGGGCTTCAGTACTTC
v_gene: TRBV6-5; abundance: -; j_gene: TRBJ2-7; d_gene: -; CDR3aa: CASSYSADSYEQYF; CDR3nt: TGTGCCAGCAGTTACTCGGCGGACTCCTACGAGCAGTACTTC
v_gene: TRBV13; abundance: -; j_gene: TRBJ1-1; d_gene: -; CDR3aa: CASSPAVQGAFTEAFF; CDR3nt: TGTGCCAGCAGCCCAGCGGTCCAGGGAGCGTTCACTGAAGCTTTCTTT
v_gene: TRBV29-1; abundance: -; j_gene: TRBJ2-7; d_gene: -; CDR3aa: CSATSQGRSYEQYF; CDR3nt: TGCAGCGCGACAAGCCAGGGCCGCAGCTACGAGCAGTACTTC
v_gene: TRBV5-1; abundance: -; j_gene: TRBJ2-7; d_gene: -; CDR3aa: CASSLSGLTSYEQYF; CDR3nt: TGCGCCAGCAGCTTGTCTGGACTAACCTCCTACGAGCAGTACTTC
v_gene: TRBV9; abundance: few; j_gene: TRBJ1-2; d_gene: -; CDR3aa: CASTSEEARGYGYTF; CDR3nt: TGTGCCAGCACCTCAGAGGAGGCCCGAGGCTATGGCTACACCTTC
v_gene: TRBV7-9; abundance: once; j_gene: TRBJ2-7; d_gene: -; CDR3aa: CASSPSQGSPTSYEQYF; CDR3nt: TGTGCCAGCAGCCCCTCACAGGGCAGCCCGACCTCCTACGAGCAGTACTTC
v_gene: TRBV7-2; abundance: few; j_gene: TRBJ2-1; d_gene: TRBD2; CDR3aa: CASSHSPGLAGHNEQFF; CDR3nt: TGTGCCAGCAGCCATTCTCCGGGACTAGCGGGACACAATGAGCAGTTCTTC
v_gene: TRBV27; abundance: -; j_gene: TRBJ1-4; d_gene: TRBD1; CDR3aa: CASSPNPNAHISQTGAKLFF; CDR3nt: TGTGCCAGCAGTCCGAACCCAAATGCACATATTTCCCAAACAGGGGCTAAACTGTTTTTT
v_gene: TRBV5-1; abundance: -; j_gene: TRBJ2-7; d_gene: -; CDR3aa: CASSLALRVFEQYF; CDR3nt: TGCGCCAGCAGCTTGGCTCTTAGAGTATTCGAGCAGTACTTC
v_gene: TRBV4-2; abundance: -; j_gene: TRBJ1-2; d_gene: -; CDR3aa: CASSQDSGAGYGYTF; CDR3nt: TGTGCCAGCAGCCAAGATTCGGGGGCCGGATATGGCTACACCTTC
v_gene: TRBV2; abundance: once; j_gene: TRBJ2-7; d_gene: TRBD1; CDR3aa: CASRTGEQYF; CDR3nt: TGTGCCAGTCGGACAGGCGAGCAGTACTTC
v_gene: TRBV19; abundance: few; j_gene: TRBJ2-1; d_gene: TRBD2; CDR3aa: CASSSGGDYNEQFF; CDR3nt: TGTGCCAGTTCTAGCGGGGGGGATTACAATGAGCAGTTCTTC
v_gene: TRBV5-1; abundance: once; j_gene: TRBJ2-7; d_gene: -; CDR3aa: CASSLSSEQYF; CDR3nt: TGCGCCAGCAGCCTATCATCCGAGCAGTACTTC
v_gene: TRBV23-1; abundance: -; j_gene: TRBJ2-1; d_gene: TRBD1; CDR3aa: CASSQLTRTGLFF; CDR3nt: TGCGCCAGCAGTCAACTTACCCGGACAGGTCTGTTCTTC
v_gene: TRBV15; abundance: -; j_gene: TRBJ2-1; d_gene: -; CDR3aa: CATSMGEGSYNEQFF; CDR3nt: TGTGCCACCAGCATGGGTGAGGGCTCCTACAATGAGCAGTTCTTC
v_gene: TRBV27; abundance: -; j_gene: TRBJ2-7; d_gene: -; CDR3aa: CASSQGVRAYEQYF; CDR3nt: TGTGCCAGCAGTCAGGGAGTTAGGGCCTACGAGCAGTACTTC
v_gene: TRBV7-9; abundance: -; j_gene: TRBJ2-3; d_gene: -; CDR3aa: CASSSLTSPTDTQYF; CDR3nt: TGTGCCAGCAGCTCACTCACCTCGCCCACAGATACGCAGTATTTT
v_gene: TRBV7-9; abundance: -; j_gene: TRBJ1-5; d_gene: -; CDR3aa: CASSFGRADQPQHF; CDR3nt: TGTGCCAGCAGCTTCGGCAGGGCCGATCAGCCCCAGCATTTT
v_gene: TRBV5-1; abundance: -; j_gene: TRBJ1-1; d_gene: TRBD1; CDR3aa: CASSESTGLNEAFF; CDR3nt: TGCGCCAGCAGCGAGTCGACAGGGTTGAATGAAGCTTTCTTT
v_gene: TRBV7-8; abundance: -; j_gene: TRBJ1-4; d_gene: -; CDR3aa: CASSLGGPSNEKLFF; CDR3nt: TGTGCCAGCAGCTTAGGAGGGCCATCTAATGAAAAACTGTTTTTT
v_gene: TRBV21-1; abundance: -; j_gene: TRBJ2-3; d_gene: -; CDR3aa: CASSGQNLTDTQYF; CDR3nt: TGTGCCAGCAGCGGACAGAATCTCACAGATACGCAGTATTTT
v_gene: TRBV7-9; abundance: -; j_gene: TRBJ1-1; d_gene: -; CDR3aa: CASSPRTTENTEAFF; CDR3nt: TGTGCCAGCAGCCCCCGGACGACGGAAAACACTGAAGCTTTCTTT
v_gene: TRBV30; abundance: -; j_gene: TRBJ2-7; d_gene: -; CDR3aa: CAWNMDAYEQYF; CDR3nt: TGTGCCTGGAACATGGACGCGTACGAGCAGTACTTC
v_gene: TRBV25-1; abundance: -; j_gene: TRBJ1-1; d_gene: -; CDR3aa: CASSERYRNTEAFF; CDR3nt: TGTGCCAGCAGTGAAAGGTACAGGAACACTGAAGCTTTCTTT
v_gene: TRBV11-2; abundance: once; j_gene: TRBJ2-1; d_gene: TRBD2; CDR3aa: CASSSAGGSNEQFF; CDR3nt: TGTGCCAGCAGTTCAGCGGGAGGGAGCAATGAGCAGTTCTTC
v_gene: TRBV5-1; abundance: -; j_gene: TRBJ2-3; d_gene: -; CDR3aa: CASSYSGRGTDTQYF; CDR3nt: TGCGCCAGCAGTTACTCTGGGCGGGGAACAGATACGCAGTATTTT
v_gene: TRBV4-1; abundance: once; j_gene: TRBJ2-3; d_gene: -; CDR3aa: CASSQEVPPDTQYF; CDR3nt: TGCGCCAGCAGCCAAGAAGTACCCCCAGATACGCAGTATTTT
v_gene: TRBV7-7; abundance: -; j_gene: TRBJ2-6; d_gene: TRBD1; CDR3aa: CASSLGQGAPGANVLTF; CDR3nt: TGTGCTAGCAGCTTGGGACAGGGGGCGCCTGGGGCCAACGTCCTGACTTTC
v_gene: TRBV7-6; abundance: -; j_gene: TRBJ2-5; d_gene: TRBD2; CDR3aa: CASSPRSGGAREQYF; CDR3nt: TGTGCCAGCAGCCCAAGGAGCGGGGGGGCGAGGGAGCAGTACTTC
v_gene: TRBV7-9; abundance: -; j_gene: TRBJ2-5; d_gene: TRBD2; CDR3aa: CASSLLLAGGQETQYF; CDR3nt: TGTGCCAGCAGCTTATTACTAGCGGGAGGCCAAGAGACCCAGTACTTC
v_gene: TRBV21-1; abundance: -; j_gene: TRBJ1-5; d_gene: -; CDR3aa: CASSKGKGYSNQPQHF; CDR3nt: TGTGCCAGCAGCAAAGGCAAGGGGTATAGCAATCAGCCCCAGCATTTT
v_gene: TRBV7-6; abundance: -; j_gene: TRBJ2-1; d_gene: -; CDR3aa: CASSLGNEQFF; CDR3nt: TGTGCCAGCAGCTTAGGCAATGAGCAGTTCTTC
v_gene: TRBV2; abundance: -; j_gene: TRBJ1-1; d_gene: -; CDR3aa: CASDSYTEAFF; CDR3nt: TGTGCCAGTGACAGTTACACTGAAGCTTTCTTT
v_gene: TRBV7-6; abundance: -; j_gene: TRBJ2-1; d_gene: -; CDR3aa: CASSGGSAPSYNEQFF; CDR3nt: TGTGCCAGCAGCGGCGGTAGCGCACCCTCCTACAATGAGCAGTTCTTC